This is a list of T cell receptor beta chains from one sample in a study of beta chain features in type 1 diabetes. Here immunoSEQ multiplex PCR was the method, and the copy in TCRdb shows in-frame clones only, minus some. In the table there are hundreds of thousands of clones, over 12% of which are singletons. Specimen: naive CD4+ T cells from blood. These receptors were obtained from a young man with type 1 diabetes. Each CDR3 is given with its conserved first and last residue. The order of the fields is D gene, clone size, J gene, V gene, CDR3 DNA, CDR3 protein. The D gene is left open where the match is weak. Clone size is stated in some rows and not others, as once, few, many or a class when expanded.

D: .
size: few
J: TRBJ1-2
V: TRBV20-1
DNA: TGCAGTGCTCGGGGGGAAGGCTACACCTTC
CDR3: CSARGEGYTF

D: .
size: few
J: TRBJ2-1
V: TRBV7-9
DNA: TGTGCCAGCAGCTCGACAGTCCTCAATGAGCAGTTCTTC
CDR3: CASSSTVLNEQFF

D: TRBD2
size: .
J: TRBJ2-2
V: TRBV10-3
DNA: TGTGCCATCACAGGAATAGCGGGAGGCGGCGGGGAGCTGTTTTTT
CDR3: CAITGIAGGGGELFF

D: .
size: few
J: TRBJ2-7
V: TRBV1
DNA: TGCACCAGCAGCCGGGGGACTAGCGGGAGGTCCTACGAGCAGTACTTC
CDR3: CTSSRGTSGRSYEQYF

D: .
size: .
J: TRBJ2-7
V: TRBV28
DNA: TGTGCCAGCAGCCCCCCGGGCTCCTACGAGCAGTACTTC
CDR3: CASSPPGSYEQYF

D: TRBD2
size: .
J: TRBJ2-7
V: TRBV14
DNA: TGTGCCAGCAGCCAAGAACGCAGCGGGAGGCCTTCCTACGAGCAGTACTTC
CDR3: CASSQERSGRPSYEQYF

D: .
size: few
J: TRBJ2-5
V: TRBV5-4
DNA: TGTGCCAGCAGCGCGGGACAGTACCAAGAGACCCAGTACTTC
CDR3: CASSAGQYQETQYF

D: TRBD1
size: .
J: TRBJ2-5
V: TRBV29-1
DNA: TGCAGCTGCACCATGGACAGGCGGCAGTACCAAGAGACCCAGTACTTC
CDR3: CSCTMDRRQYQETQYF

D: .
size: few
J: TRBJ2-1
V: TRBV29-1
DNA: TGCAGCGTTGGCAGGGATACTTACAATGAGCAGTTCTTC
CDR3: CSVGRDTYNEQFF

D: TRBD1
size: .
J: TRBJ1-5
V: TRBV20-1
DNA: TGCAGTACAGGGGGCATGCAGCCCCAGCATTTT
CDR3: CSTGGMQPQHF

D: .
size: .
J: TRBJ1-1
V: TRBV2
DNA: TGTGCCAGCAGTGGAGGGAAGGCTTTCTTT
CDR3: CASSGGKAFF

D: .
size: few
J: TRBJ2-1
V: TRBV10-3
DNA: TGTGCCATCAGTGAGTCGAGGGATCAGAATGAGCAGTTCTTC
CDR3: CAISESRDQNEQFF

D: TRBD2
size: .
J: TRBJ2-1
V: TRBV4-1
DNA: TGCGCCAGCAGCCCACTAAGGAAGCGGGGGGATGCTAACAATGAGCAGTTCTTC
CDR3: CASSPLRKRGDANNEQFF

D: .
size: few
J: TRBJ2-3
V: TRBV6-5
DNA: TGTGCCAGCAGCCGCACAGGGTCGCCAGATACGCAGTATTTT
CDR3: CASSRTGSPDTQYF

D: .
size: few
J: TRBJ2-3
V: TRBV6-5
DNA: TGTGCCAGCAGTTACTCGGTGCGGGGGCCGGCACCGACGCAGTATTTT
CDR3: CASSYSVRGPAPTQYF

D: TRBD2
size: .
J: TRBJ2-3
V: TRBV30
DNA: TGTGCCTGGAGATCAGCTAGCGGGAGGACAGATACGCAGTATTTT
CDR3: CAWRSASGRTDTQYF

D: TRBD1
size: .
J: TRBJ1-5
V: TRBV30
DNA: TGTGCCTGGAGTGTTGGCAGGGGGGTGGCAGATCAGCCCCAGCATTTT
CDR3: CAWSVGRGVADQPQHF

D: .
size: .
J: TRBJ1-1
V: TRBV10-3
DNA: TGTGCCATCGGGCGGGCAAACACTGAAGCTTTCTTT
CDR3: CAIGRANTEAFF

D: .
size: once
J: TRBJ1-1
V: TRBV6-5
DNA: TGTGCCAGCAGTGAAATGGAGGGGTTGACTGAAGCTTTCTTT
CDR3: CASSEMEGLTEAFF

D: .
size: few
J: TRBJ2-5
V: TRBV11-3
DNA: TGTGCCAGCAGCTTAGGGAACCAAGAGACCCAGTACTTC
CDR3: CASSLGNQETQYF

D: .
size: .
J: TRBJ1-2
V: TRBV6-6
DNA: TGTGCCAGCAGTTACAGACCGGAGGGATCCTATGGCTACACCTTC
CDR3: CASSYRPEGSYGYTF

D: .
size: .
J: TRBJ1-1
V: TRBV11-2
DNA: TGTGCCAGCAGACAAATAACACGACGCCCTGAAGCTTTCTTT
CDR3: CASRQITRRPEAFF

D: .
size: few
J: TRBJ1-2
V: TRBV11-2
DNA: TGTGCCAGCAGCTTAGGGCGGGCCCTTGTAGACACCTTC
CDR3: CASSLGRALVDTF

D: .
size: few
J: TRBJ1-1
V: TRBV4-2
DNA: TGTGCCAGCAGCCAAGATGGATCGCAGAACACTGAAGCTTTCTTT
CDR3: CASSQDGSQNTEAFF

D: .
size: .
J: TRBJ2-1
V: TRBV6-5
DNA: TGTGCCAGCAGTTACACTCGGCCGTACAATGAGCAGTTCTTC
CDR3: CASSYTRPYNEQFF

D: .
size: few
J: TRBJ1-5
V: TRBV6-1
DNA: TGTGCCAGCAGTGAAGGGATCTATAGCAATCAGCCCCAGCATTTT
CDR3: CASSEGIYSNQPQHF

D: TRBD2
size: .
J: TRBJ2-5
V: TRBV11-2
DNA: TGTGCCAGCAGCGCCGTGCGGGGGAGCGGGGCCCAGTACTTC
CDR3: CASSAVRGSGAQYF

D: .
size: few
J: TRBJ2-4
V: TRBV6-1
DNA: TGTGCCAGCCGTCGGGGGTGGGGCGGCCAAGACATTCAGTACTTC
CDR3: CASRRGWGGQDIQYF

D: .
size: .
J: TRBJ2-7
V: TRBV7-9
DNA: TGTGCCAGCAGCAATAACCAGGCCCCTTTCCGCGAGCAGTACTTC
CDR3: CASSNNQAPFREQYF

D: .
size: .
J: TRBJ1-2
V: TRBV6-6
DNA: TGTGCCAGCAGCCTTGGCTCCGGGGAGGCGAGGGGCGGCTACACCTTC
CDR3: CASSLGSGEARGGYTF

D: TRBD2
size: .
J: TRBJ2-3
V: TRBV29-1
DNA: TGCAGCGTGGGGGGGACTAGCGGGAGCACAGATACGCAGTATTTT
CDR3: CSVGGTSGSTDTQYF

D: .
size: .
J: TRBJ1-4
V: TRBV18
DNA: TGTGCCAGCTCACCTCGAGGGAGGCCTAATGAAAAACTGTTTTTT
CDR3: CASSPRGRPNEKLFF

D: .
size: .
J: TRBJ2-7
V: TRBV6-1
DNA: TGTGCCAGCAGGGTCGGAGGGGGCCCCGACGAGCAGTACTTC
CDR3: CASRVGGGPDEQYF

D: .
size: .
J: TRBJ2-2
V: TRBV7-6
DNA: TGTGCCAGCAGTCCCGCGAACACCGGGGAGCTGTTTTTT
CDR3: CASSPANTGELFF

D: .
size: .
J: TRBJ2-1
V: TRBV2
DNA: TGTGCCAGAAACTCAAATGAGCAGTTCTTC
CDR3: CARNSNEQFF

D: .
size: few
J: TRBJ2-2
V: TRBV12-5
DNA: TGTGCTAGTGGCCGGGGAACCGGGGAGCTGTTTTTT
CDR3: CASGRGTGELFF

D: TRBD2
size: .
J: TRBJ2-7
V: TRBV4-1
DNA: TGCGCCAGCAGCCAGACTAGCGGGATTAACTACGAGCAGTACTTC
CDR3: CASSQTSGINYEQYF

D: .
size: .
J: TRBJ1-2
V: TRBV28
DNA: TGTGCCAGCAGTTTATTGACAAATGCTGCACAGGGTCCTAACTATGGCTACACCTTC
CDR3: CASSLLTNAAQGPNYGYTF

D: TRBD2
size: .
J: TRBJ2-5
V: TRBV7-2
DNA: TGTGCCAGCAGCTCAGGACTAGCGGGGGGAGAGACCCAGTACTTC
CDR3: CASSSGLAGGETQYF

D: TRBD2
size: few
J: TRBJ2-7
V: TRBV7-2
DNA: TGTGCCAGCAGCTTGGGACTAGCGGACGAGCAGTACTTC
CDR3: CASSLGLADEQYF

D: TRBD1
size: .
J: TRBJ2-7
V: TRBV15
DNA: TGTGCCACCAGCAGAGACGGACAGGGGGTTTACGAGCAGTACTTC
CDR3: CATSRDGQGVYEQYF

D: .
size: .
J: TRBJ2-7
V: TRBV28
DNA: TGTGCCAGCAGTCCCGGGGCCCGGGCCGGAACCTACGAGCAGTACTTC
CDR3: CASSPGARAGTYEQYF

D: .
size: .
J: TRBJ2-5
V: TRBV30
DNA: TGTGCCTGGAGTGTACTTGAGACCCAGTACTTC
CDR3: CAWSVLETQYF